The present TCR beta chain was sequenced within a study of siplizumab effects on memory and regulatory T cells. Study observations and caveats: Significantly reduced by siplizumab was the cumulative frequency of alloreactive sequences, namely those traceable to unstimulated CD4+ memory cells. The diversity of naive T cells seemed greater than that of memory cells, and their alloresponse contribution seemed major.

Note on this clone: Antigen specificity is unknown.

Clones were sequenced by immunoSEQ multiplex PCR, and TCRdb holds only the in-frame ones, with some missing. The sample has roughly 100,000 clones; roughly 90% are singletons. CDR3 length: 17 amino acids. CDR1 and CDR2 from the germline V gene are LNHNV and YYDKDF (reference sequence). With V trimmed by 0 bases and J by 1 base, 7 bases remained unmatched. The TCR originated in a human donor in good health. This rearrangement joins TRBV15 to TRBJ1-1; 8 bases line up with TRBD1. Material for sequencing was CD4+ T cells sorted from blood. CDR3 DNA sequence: TGTGCCACCAGCAGAGATTGGGACAGGCCTACGAACACTGAAGCTTTCTTT. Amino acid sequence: CATSRDWDRPTNTEAFF.